This T cell receptor beta chain was recorded in a study of identical twins. TCRdb itself ran the 5' RACE reads through MiXCR, one entry per CDR3 protein. The profile shows around 530,000 distinct CDR3 sequences, roughly 15% of them singletons. CDR3 size: 15 residues. J lost 1 base, V lost 4 bases, and 3 bases had no gene match. CDR1 is MGHDK and CDR2 is SYGVNS in the germline V gene. This clonotype has just a few counts. The same data also contributed to another study, on yellow fever vaccine responses in identical twins.

This sequence originates from a woman younger than 30 in good health. Sequencing was done on a sample of CD4+ T cells sorted from blood. V gene TRBV25-1 combines with J gene TRBJ2-1; 8 bases map to TRBD1. CDR3 bases: TGTGCCAGCAGTGGACAGGGGATTTCCTACAATGAGCAGTTCTTC. Translated: CASSGQGISYNEQFF.